The rows below give T cell receptor beta chains drawn from one sample of a study of cytomegalovirus exposure and HLA in healthy donors. The assay was immunoSEQ multiplex PCR, and TCRdb's table has in-frame clones only and misses some. The sample contains 160,000 or so clones, about 72% of which appear only once. Sequencing input: PBMCs. Receptor source: a man aged 25-45 years in good health and CMV-seropositive. Each CDR3 is given with its conserved first and last residue. D genes are given only for firm matches. Not all rows give a size; the values are once, few, many and, for expanded clones, a class.

j_call v_call d_call clone_size cdr3_length cdr3_aa cdr3_nt
TRBJ2-2 TRBV5-1 . . 16 CASSWAGEGAPGELFF TGCGCCAGCAGCTGGGCAGGGGAAGGCGCCCCCGGGGAGCTGTTTTTT
TRBJ1-5 TRBV15 TRBD1 . 15 CATSPDRGGNQPQHF TGTGCCACCAGCCCTGACAGGGGAGGCAATCAGCCCCAGCATTTT
TRBJ2-3 TRBV9 . . 13 CASSHSGADTQYF TGTGCCAGCAGTCATAGCGGTGCAGATACGCAGTATTTT
TRBJ2-2 TRBV4-2 . . 14 CASSQETGSGELFF TGTGCCAGCAGCCAGGAAACAGGGTCCGGGGAGCTGTTTTTT
TRBJ1-1 TRBV5-5 TRBD1 few 15 CASSLIDRGNTEAFF TGTGCCAGCAGCTTAATCGACAGGGGAAACACTGAAGCTTTCTTT
TRBJ1-6 TRBV2 . . 15 CASEPHVVGGTPLHF TGTGCCAGCGAACCTCATGTCGTGGGGGGTACACCCCTCCACTTT
TRBJ1-2 TRBV23-1 TRBD1 . 16 CASSQEIDRECYGYTF TGCGCCAGCAGTCAAGAAATTGACAGGGAGTGCTATGGCTACACCTTC
TRBJ2-2 TRBV5-4 TRBD1 . 16 CASSHRDREITGELFF TGTGCCAGCAGCCACAGGGACAGGGAGATCACCGGGGAGCTGTTTTTT
TRBJ2-3 TRBV7-9 . . 16 CASSPQSGGSTDTQYF TGTGCCAGCAGCCCTCAATCGGGGGGCAGCACAGATACGCAGTATTTT
TRBJ1-1 TRBV10-3 . . 15 CAISESRGGNTEAFF TGTGCCATCAGTGAGTCGCGGGGGGGAAACACTGAAGCTTTCTTT
TRBJ1-1 TRBV7-9 TRBD1 . 13 CASSRTGNTEAFF TGTGCCAGCAGCCGGACAGGGAACACTGAAGCTTTCTTT
TRBJ1-6 TRBV5-1 TRBD1 few 15 CASRTGQGNNSPLHF TGCGCCAGCAGGACCGGACAGGGCAACAATTCACCCCTCCACTTT
TRBJ2-7 TRBV16 TRBD1 . 14 CASSSGTGIYEQYF TGTGCCAGCAGCTCCGGGACAGGCATATACGAGCAGTACTTC
TRBJ1-3 TRBV5-6 . . 17 CASSLEAALLSGNTIYF TGTGCCAGCAGCTTGGAAGCGGCCCTACTCTCTGGAAACACCATATATTTT
TRBJ2-5 TRBV5-1 . . 14 CASSLGQTQETQYF TGCGCCAGCAGCTTGGGACAGACCCAAGAGACCCAGTACTTC
TRBJ2-7 TRBV7-7 TRBD1 . 14 CASSPGTGLDEQYF TGTGCCAGCAGCCCGGGGACAGGATTGGACGAGCAGTACTTC
TRBJ2-3 TRBV4-2 TRBD2 . 17 CASSQGLGGGSTDTQYF TGTGCCAGCAGCCAAGGATTGGGCGGGGGGTCGACAGATACGCAGTATTTT
TRBJ2-1 TRBV5-1 . . 14 CASSRGGQDNEQFF TGCGCCAGCAGCAGGGGGGGACAGGACAATGAGCAGTTCTTC
TRBJ2-7 TRBV27 . once 15 CASSSPTRGGSEQYF TGTGCCAGCAGTTCTCCTACGCGTGGGGGCAGCGAGCAGTACTTC
TRBJ2-7 TRBV6-5 . . 14 CASHPREGSYEQYF TGTGCCAGCCATCCCCGTGAGGGTTCCTACGAGCAGTACTTC
TRBJ2-5 TRBV5-1 . few 13 CASSSLYQETQYF TGCGCCAGCAGCTCCTTGTACCAAGAGACCCAGTACTTC